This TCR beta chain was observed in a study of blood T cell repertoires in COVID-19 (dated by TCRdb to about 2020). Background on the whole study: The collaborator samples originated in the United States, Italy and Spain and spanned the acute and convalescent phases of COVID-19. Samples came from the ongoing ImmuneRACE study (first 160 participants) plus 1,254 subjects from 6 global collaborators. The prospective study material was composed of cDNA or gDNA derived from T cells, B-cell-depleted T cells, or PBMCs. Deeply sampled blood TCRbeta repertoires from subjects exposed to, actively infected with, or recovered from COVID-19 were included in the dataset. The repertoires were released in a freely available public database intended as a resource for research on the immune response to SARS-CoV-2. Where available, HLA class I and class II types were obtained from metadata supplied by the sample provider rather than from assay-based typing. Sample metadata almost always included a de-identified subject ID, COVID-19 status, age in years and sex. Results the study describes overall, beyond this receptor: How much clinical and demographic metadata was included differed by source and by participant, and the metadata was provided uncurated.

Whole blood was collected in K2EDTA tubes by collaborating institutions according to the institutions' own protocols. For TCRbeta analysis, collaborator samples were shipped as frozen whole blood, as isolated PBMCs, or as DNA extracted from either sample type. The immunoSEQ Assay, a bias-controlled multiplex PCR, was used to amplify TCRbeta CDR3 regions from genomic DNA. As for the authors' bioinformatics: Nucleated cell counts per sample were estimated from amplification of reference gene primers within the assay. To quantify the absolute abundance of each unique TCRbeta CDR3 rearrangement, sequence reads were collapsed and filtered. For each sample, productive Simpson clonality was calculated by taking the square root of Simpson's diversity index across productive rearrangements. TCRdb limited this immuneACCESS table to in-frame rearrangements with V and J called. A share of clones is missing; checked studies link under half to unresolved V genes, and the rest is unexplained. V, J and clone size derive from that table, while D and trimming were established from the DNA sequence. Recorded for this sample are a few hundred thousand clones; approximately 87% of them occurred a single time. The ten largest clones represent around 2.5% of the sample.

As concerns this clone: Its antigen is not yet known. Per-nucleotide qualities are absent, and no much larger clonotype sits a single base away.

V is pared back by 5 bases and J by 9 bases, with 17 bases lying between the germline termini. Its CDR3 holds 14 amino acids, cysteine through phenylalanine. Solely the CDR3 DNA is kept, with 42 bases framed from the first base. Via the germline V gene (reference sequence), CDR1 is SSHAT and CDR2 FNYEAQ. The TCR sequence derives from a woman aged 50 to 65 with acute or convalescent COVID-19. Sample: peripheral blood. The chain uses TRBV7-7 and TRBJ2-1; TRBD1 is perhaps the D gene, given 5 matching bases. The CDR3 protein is CASSPRGAQGEQFF. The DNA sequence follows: TGTGCCAGCAGCCCTAGGGGTGCCCAAGGTGAGCAGTTCTTC.